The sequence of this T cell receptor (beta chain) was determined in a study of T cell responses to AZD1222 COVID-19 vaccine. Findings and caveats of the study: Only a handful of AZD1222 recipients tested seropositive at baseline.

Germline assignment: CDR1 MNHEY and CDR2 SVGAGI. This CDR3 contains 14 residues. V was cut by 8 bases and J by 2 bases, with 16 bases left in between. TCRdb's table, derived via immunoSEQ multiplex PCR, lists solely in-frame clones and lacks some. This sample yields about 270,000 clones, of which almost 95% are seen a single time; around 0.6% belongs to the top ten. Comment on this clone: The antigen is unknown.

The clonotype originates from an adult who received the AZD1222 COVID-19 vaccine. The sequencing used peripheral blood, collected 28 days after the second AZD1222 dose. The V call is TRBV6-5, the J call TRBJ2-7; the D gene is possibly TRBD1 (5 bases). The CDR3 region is CASSKQDGPYEQYF. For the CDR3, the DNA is TGTGCCAGCTCAAAACAGGACGGACCCTACGAGCAGTACTTC.